This T cell receptor (beta chain) was obtained from a study of siplizumab effects on memory and regulatory T cells. Study-level results: Proliferating Tregs taken from siplizumab cultures were not shown to have a confirmed suppressive function. There appeared to be greater diversity in naive T cells than in memory cells, and naive T cells seemed major contributors to the alloresponse. Most proliferating CD4+ or CD8+ clones, roughly 75-97%, had no naive or memory assignment.

TCRdb's table, derived via immunoSEQ multiplex PCR, lists solely in-frame clones and lacks some. The sample holds approximately 100,000 clones, over 85% seen once. In germline, CDR1 is PRHDT, CDR2 FYEKMQ (reference sequence). The CDR3 contains 16 residues. The germline V and J ends were trimmed by 5 bases and 3 bases, with 19 bases remaining between them. Turning to this clone: The antigen remains undetermined.

The receptor comes from a human donor in good health. The sequencing input was non-Treg CD4+ T cells sorted from blood. This sequence joins TRBV13 and TRBJ1-2; D possibly corresponds to TRBD1 (5 bases). CDR3 loop: CASSPTGTEDDYGYTF. The CDR3 coding sequence is TGTGCCAGCAGCCCAACCGGGACGGAGGATGACTATGGCTACACCTTC.